The clone carrying this TCR beta chain was seen only a few times. Its antigen is undetermined. This CDR3 has 14 residues. With 6 bases removed from V and 11 bases from J, the gap between germline ends came to 22 bases. Germline CDR1 MNHNS, CDR2 SASEGT. This sample was included in a study of T cells in Graves' hyperthyroidism and ophthalmopathy. Study findings and constraints: In blood, most of the thyroid clonotypes expanded above 0.001 were also present.

Amplification of TCR beta CDR3 regions was performed using RNA transcripts as template. The primer set for the first-round RT-PCR of the TCR CDR3 was HTBI. TCRdb re-analysed the multiplex PCR reads in MiXCR, keeping a single row per CDR3 protein. The sample lists about 570,000 distinct CDR3 sequences; about 15% were seen once. This rearrangement joins TRBV6-1 to TRBJ2-5, with D perhaps being TRBD1 or TRBD2 (6 bases each). The sequence was collected from a woman between 40 and 50 years old with Graves' hyperthyroidism. The source material was blood. The CDR3 region is CASRRGEGGPLQYF. The DNA for the CDR3 is TGTGCCAGCAGGCGTGGGGAAGGGGGGCCCTTACAGTACTTC.